This T cell receptor (beta chain) was sequenced during a study of T cells in Graves' hyperthyroidism and ophthalmopathy. Study-level information: Before any treatment, at initial diagnosis, peripheral blood was collected. Study-level findings and limits: Among thyroid clonotypes expanded above 0.001, most also appeared in blood.

TCR beta CDR3 regions were amplified from RNA. In the first-round RT-PCR of the TCR CDR3, the HTBI primer set was used. One entry per CDR3 protein results from TCRdb running MiXCR on the multiplex PCR reads. The sample carries approximately 640,000 distinct CDR3 sequences, 17% recorded once. This clonotype was recorded at least ten times. Its antigen is unknown. The length of the CDR3 is 13 residues. V trimming: 5 bases; J trimming: 8 bases; junction bases outside the gene matches: 6. Calling Graves' hyperthyroidism stable meant ophthalmopathy did not progress within 18 months. In patients aged 18 to 65, hyperthyroidism was newly diagnosed, with duration under 2 months.

The chain is built from TRBV12-3 or TRBV12-4 and TRBJ1-2; 9 nucleotides align to TRBD1. The receptor was isolated from a man aged 45-65 years with Graves' hyperthyroidism. Sequencing was performed on blood. The CDR3: CASSPGDRVGYTF. DNA of the CDR3: TGTGCCAGCAGTCCCGGGGACAGGGTAGGCTACACCTTC.